This is a list of T cell receptor beta chains from one sample in a study of blood T cell repertoires in COVID-19. The table came from immunoSEQ multiplex PCR; TCRdb's copy has only in-frame clones and leaves some out. The sample yields 60,000 or so clones, 70% to 85% seen once. The sequenced sample consisted of peripheral blood. Receptors originate from a man between 60 and 75 years old with acute or convalescent COVID-19. Both conserved end residues are part of each CDR3. A D gene is named only where the DNA matches it firmly. Clone sizes are given selectively: once, few, many, or a class where the clone is expanded.

v_call: TRBV11-1; j_call: TRBJ1-1; d_call: TRBD1; clone_size: few; cdr3_aa: CASSTRDRGPEAFF; cdr3_nt: TGTGCCAGCAGCACCCGGGACAGGGGCCCTGAAGCTTTCTTT
v_call: TRBV7-2; j_call: TRBJ2-1; d_call: TRBD2; clone_size: .; cdr3_aa: CASSLMWRGGGNEQFF; cdr3_nt: TGTGCCAGCAGCCTTATGTGGCGGGGGGGCGGTAATGAGCAGTTCTTC
v_call: TRBV7-9; j_call: TRBJ2-7; d_call: .; clone_size: .; cdr3_aa: CASSFPEGGQGNYEQYF; cdr3_nt: TGTGCCAGCAGCTTCCCTGAGGGCGGTCAGGGGAACTACGAGCAGTACTTC
v_call: TRBV18; j_call: TRBJ1-2; d_call: .; clone_size: .; cdr3_aa: CASSPIDEGSDGYAF; cdr3_nt: TGTGCCAGCTCACCAATTGACGAGGGAAGCGATGGCTACGCCTTC
v_call: TRBV5-1; j_call: TRBJ2-7; d_call: TRBD1; clone_size: few; cdr3_aa: CASSYNIPGQGSYEQYF; cdr3_nt: TGCGCCAGCAGCTACAATATCCCGGGACAGGGGTCCTACGAGCAGTACTTC
v_call: TRBV21-1; j_call: TRBJ2-7; d_call: .; clone_size: .; cdr3_aa: CASSQAGQKLYEQYF; cdr3_nt: TGTGCCAGCAGCCAAGCAGGACAAAAACTATACGAGCAGTACTTC
v_call: TRBV2; j_call: TRBJ1-1; d_call: .; clone_size: .; cdr3_aa: CASSPTTTVAAFF; cdr3_nt: TGTGCCAGCAGTCCAACAACAACGGTAGCAGCTTTCTTT
v_call: TRBV24-1; j_call: TRBJ2-1; d_call: .; clone_size: .; cdr3_aa: CATSDSPLGGAEFF; cdr3_nt: TGTGCCACCAGTGATTCACCTCTGGGGGGGGCGGAGTTCTTC
v_call: TRBV5-1; j_call: TRBJ1-4; d_call: TRBD1; clone_size: .; cdr3_aa: CASSQQGQGEKLFF; cdr3_nt: TGCGCCAGCAGCCAGCAGGGACAGGGGGAAAAACTGTTTTTT
v_call: TRBV11-2; j_call: TRBJ2-3; d_call: TRBD2; clone_size: .; cdr3_aa: CASSLVLYSGVSTDTQYF; cdr3_nt: TGTGCCAGCAGCTTAGTGCTCTACAGCGGGGTGAGCACAGATACGCAGTATTTT
v_call: TRBV19; j_call: TRBJ1-2; d_call: TRBD1; clone_size: many; cdr3_aa: CATARDRGNYGYTF; cdr3_nt: TGTGCCACCGCCCGGGACAGGGGTAACTATGGCTACACCTTC
v_call: TRBV7-6; j_call: TRBJ2-5; d_call: TRBD2; clone_size: .; cdr3_aa: CASSFQGLAVETQYF; cdr3_nt: TGTGCCAGCAGCTTTCAGGGACTAGCGGTTGAGACCCAGTACTTC
v_call: TRBV29-1; j_call: TRBJ1-2; d_call: TRBD1; clone_size: .; cdr3_aa: CSVALGQGAYGYTF; cdr3_nt: TGCAGCGTTGCCCTCGGACAGGGCGCCTATGGCTACACCTTC
v_call: TRBV9; j_call: TRBJ1-2; d_call: .; clone_size: few; cdr3_aa: CASSGTPFTGTYGYTF; cdr3_nt: TGTGCCAGCAGCGGGACGCCCTTTACAGGGACCTATGGCTACACCTTC
v_call: TRBV9; j_call: TRBJ2-3; d_call: TRBD2; clone_size: .; cdr3_aa: CASSLTITSGGPGDTQYF; cdr3_nt: TGTGCCAGCAGCCTTACGATTACTAGCGGGGGACCCGGGGATACGCAGTATTTT
v_call: TRBV5-1; j_call: TRBJ1-2; d_call: .; clone_size: .; cdr3_aa: CASRQEANYGYTF; cdr3_nt: TGCGCCAGCAGGCAGGAGGCTAACTATGGCTACACCTTC
v_call: TRBV27; j_call: TRBJ1-2; d_call: TRBD1; clone_size: .; cdr3_aa: CASSLLTPGQGTTYGYTF; cdr3_nt: TGTGCCAGCAGTCTCCTCACTCCGGGACAGGGGACCACATATGGCTACACCTTC
v_call: TRBV28; j_call: TRBJ2-1; d_call: .; clone_size: .; cdr3_aa: CASSPPATSFKEQFF; cdr3_nt: TGTGCCAGCAGTCCCCCTGCTACTAGTTTTAAAGAGCAGTTCTTC
v_call: TRBV7-2; j_call: TRBJ2-1; d_call: .; clone_size: .; cdr3_aa: CASSFRGKQGEQFF; cdr3_nt: TGTGCCAGCAGCTTCCGGGGGAAGCAGGGTGAGCAGTTCTTC
v_call: TRBV19; j_call: TRBJ2-1; d_call: TRBD1; clone_size: few; cdr3_aa: CASSRTGVSYNEQFF; cdr3_nt: TGTGCCTCATCCCGGACAGGGGTTTCCTACAATGAGCAGTTCTTC
v_call: TRBV7-9; j_call: TRBJ1-2; d_call: TRBD1; clone_size: .; cdr3_aa: CASSLADRGNYGYTF; cdr3_nt: TGTGCCAGCAGCTTGGCGGACAGGGGTAACTATGGCTACACCTTC
v_call: TRBV7-9; j_call: TRBJ2-7; d_call: .; clone_size: .; cdr3_aa: CASSLLAGNYEQYF; cdr3_nt: TGTGCCAGCAGCTTACTAGCCGGAAACTACGAGCAGTACTTC
v_call: TRBV21-1; j_call: TRBJ2-3; d_call: .; clone_size: .; cdr3_aa: CASSNLTTSLSTDTQYF; cdr3_nt: TGTGCCAGCAGCAATCTGACTACTAGCCTCAGCACAGATACGCAGTATTTT
v_call: TRBV30; j_call: TRBJ2-7; d_call: .; clone_size: .; cdr3_aa: CAWIQDYEQCF; cdr3_nt: TGTGCCTGGATCCAGGACTACGAGCAGTGCTTC
v_call: TRBV18; j_call: TRBJ1-2; d_call: TRBD1; clone_size: .; cdr3_aa: CATVGQAYSGYTF; cdr3_nt: TGTGCCACCGTGGGACAGGCCTATTCGGGCTACACCTTC
v_call: TRBV29-1; j_call: TRBJ2-4; d_call: TRBD2; clone_size: .; cdr3_aa: CSVEPLSGLAGTKNIQYF; cdr3_nt: TGCAGCGTTGAGCCTCTTTCCGGACTAGCGGGTACCAAAAACATTCAGTACTTC
v_call: TRBV19; j_call: TRBJ1-5; d_call: .; clone_size: .; cdr3_aa: CASSVPRKSNQPQHF; cdr3_nt: TGTGCCAGTAGTGTACCCAGGAAGAGCAATCAGCCCCAGCATTTT
v_call: TRBV7-3; j_call: TRBJ2-2; d_call: .; clone_size: .; cdr3_aa: CASSLLNTGELFF; cdr3_nt: TGTGCCAGCAGCTTACTGAACACCGGGGAGCTGTTTTTT
v_call: TRBV6-1; j_call: TRBJ2-2; d_call: .; clone_size: .; cdr3_aa: CASSEYWDISNTGELFF; cdr3_nt: TGTGCCAGCAGTGAATATTGGGACATATCGAACACCGGGGAGCTGTTTTTT
v_call: TRBV10-3; j_call: TRBJ2-3; d_call: TRBD2; clone_size: few; cdr3_aa: CATSGDSTDTQYF; cdr3_nt: TGTGCCACAAGCGGGGATAGCACAGATACGCAGTATTTT
v_call: TRBV11-3; j_call: TRBJ2-3; d_call: .; clone_size: .; cdr3_aa: CASSLAGVSTDTQYF; cdr3_nt: TGTGCCAGCAGCTTAGCGGGGGTCAGCACAGATACGCAGTATTTT
v_call: TRBV10-3; j_call: TRBJ1-4; d_call: TRBD1; clone_size: .; cdr3_aa: CAISLTGTGVSTNEKLFF; cdr3_nt: TGTGCCATCAGTCTAACCGGGACAGGGGTATCAACTAATGAAAAACTGTTTTTT
v_call: TRBV29-1; j_call: TRBJ2-7; d_call: .; clone_size: .; cdr3_aa: CSVPGQGDYEQYF; cdr3_nt: TGCAGCGTTCCGGGACAAGGGGACTACGAGCAGTACTTC
v_call: TRBV28; j_call: TRBJ1-1; d_call: .; clone_size: .; cdr3_aa: CASRPGGVAVRAFF; cdr3_nt: TGTGCCAGCAGACCCGGGGGGGTCGCGGTCAGAGCTTTCTTT
v_call: TRBV7-2; j_call: TRBJ1-3; d_call: .; clone_size: .; cdr3_aa: CASSLSGNTIYF; cdr3_nt: TGTGCCAGCAGCTTATCAGGAAACACCATATATTTT
v_call: TRBV6-4; j_call: TRBJ1-1; d_call: .; clone_size: .; cdr3_aa: CASSRDTNTEAFF; cdr3_nt: TGTGCCAGCAGTCGGGACACCAACACTGAAGCTTTCTTT
v_call: TRBV4-1; j_call: TRBJ1-1; d_call: TRBD1; clone_size: .; cdr3_aa: CASSPRDSGNTEAFF; cdr3_nt: TGCGCCAGCAGCCCCCGGGACAGCGGGAACACTGAAGCTTTCTTT
v_call: TRBV5-1; j_call: TRBJ1-1; d_call: .; clone_size: medium-sized; cdr3_aa: CASSSENEAFF; cdr3_nt: TGCGCCAGCAGCTCGGAGAATGAAGCTTTCTTT
v_call: TRBV28; j_call: TRBJ1-4; d_call: .; clone_size: few; cdr3_aa: CASTDGGLSSEKLFF; cdr3_nt: TGTGCCAGCACGGATGGGGGACTGTCTAGTGAAAAACTGTTTTTT
v_call: TRBV5-5; j_call: TRBJ1-5; d_call: TRBD1; clone_size: .; cdr3_aa: CASSPTLTGVHQPQHF; cdr3_nt: TGTGCCAGCAGCCCTACTCTCACAGGGGTCCATCAGCCCCAGCATTTT
v_call: TRBV27; j_call: TRBJ1-5; d_call: TRBD1; clone_size: .; cdr3_aa: CASSPAGTGGEGNQPQHF; cdr3_nt: TGTGCCAGCAGTCCCGCCGGGACAGGGGGAGAAGGCAATCAGCCCCAGCATTTT
v_call: TRBV4-1; j_call: TRBJ2-3; d_call: .; clone_size: .; cdr3_aa: CASSQGISPGTDTQYF; cdr3_nt: TGCGCCAGCAGCCAAGGGATCTCCCCAGGAACAGATACGCAGTATTTT
v_call: TRBV5-1; j_call: TRBJ1-5; d_call: .; clone_size: once; cdr3_aa: CASSQRRAVGQPQHF; cdr3_nt: TGCGCCAGCAGCCAACGCAGGGCGGTGGGACAGCCCCAGCATTTT
v_call: TRBV2; j_call: TRBJ1-5; d_call: TRBD1; clone_size: .; cdr3_aa: CASSEAGQASNQPQHF; cdr3_nt: TGTGCCAGCAGTGAAGCCGGACAGGCCAGCAATCAGCCCCAGCATTTT
v_call: TRBV2; j_call: TRBJ2-7; d_call: TRBD2; clone_size: .; cdr3_aa: CASSPGLAGYEQYF; cdr3_nt: TGTGCCAGCAGTCCAGGACTAGCTGGCTACGAGCAGTACTTC